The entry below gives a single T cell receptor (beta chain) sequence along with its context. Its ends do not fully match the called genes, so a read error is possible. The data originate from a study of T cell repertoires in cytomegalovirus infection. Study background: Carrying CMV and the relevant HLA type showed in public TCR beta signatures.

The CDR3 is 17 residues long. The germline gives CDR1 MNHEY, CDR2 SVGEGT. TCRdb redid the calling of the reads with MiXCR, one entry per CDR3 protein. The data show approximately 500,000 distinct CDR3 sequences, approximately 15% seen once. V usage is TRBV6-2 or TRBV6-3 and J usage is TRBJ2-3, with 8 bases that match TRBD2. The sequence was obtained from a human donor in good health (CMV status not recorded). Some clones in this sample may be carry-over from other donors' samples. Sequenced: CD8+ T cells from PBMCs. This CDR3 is CTSRPLKTGGIGDTQYF. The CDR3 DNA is TGTACCAGCAGGCCCCTGAAGACGGGGGGGATAGGGGATACGCAGTATTTT.